This paragraph covers one TCR beta chain sequence. Its matching antigen is unknown. Germline V lookup: CDR1 GTSNPN, CDR2 SVGIG (reference sequence). Trimming left V 3 bases short and J 6 bases short, with 18 bases between. There are 14 residues in the CDR3. Treatment indicated: roughly 18 received Ad26.COV2.S at low or high dose, single or two shots; about 5 received placebo; per-sample allocation not given. Samples analyzed were those drawn on day 63 after the first vaccine or placebo injection. Based in Boston, the donor was an adult of 18-55 years. These data are taken from a study of Ad26.COV2.S vaccination and SARS-CoV-2 variants. Regarding the study as a whole: The TCR breadth and depth analyses may have produced an underestimate of total T cell responses.

Measured with immunoSEQ multiplex PCR; TCRdb has only the in-frame clones, and not every one. The sample lists 500,000 or so clones, roughly 87% occurring once. This TCR was recovered from a person between 18 and 65 years old who received the Ad26.COV2.S COVID-19 vaccine or a placebo. The material sequenced was peripheral blood, taken in a trial of Ad26.COV2.S vaccine versus placebo. This sequence joins TRBV30 and TRBJ2-7, with D perhaps TRBD2 (6 bases). The CDR3 bases are TGTGCCTGGAGGTTGGGGACTGGGGCATCCGAGCAGTACTTC. Protein sequence: CAWRLGTGASEQYF.